These T cell receptor beta chains were read from a single sample in a study of breast tumors, draining lymph nodes, adjacent tissues. TCRdb ran MiXCR on the multiplex PCR reads and lists one entry per CDR3 protein. The data show 290,000 or so distinct CDR3 sequences, with about 33% seen just once and more than 1% held by the top ten. The sequenced sample was axillary lymph node tissue. The receptor source for this set is a female donor with breast cancer. Some clones in this sample may be carry-over from other donors' samples. CDR3s include the opening cysteine and the closing phenylalanine or tryptophan. Part of the rows lack a size; the others show once, few, many or a class for expanded clones.

V | size | CDR3
TRBV7-7 | many | CASSLEPHPGSTQYF
TRBV20-1 | many | CSAPSGRGNEQFF
TRBV29-1 | . | CSVRQGVTTEAFF
TRBV19 | many | CASSTHLRATNTGELFF
TRBV7-2 | . | CASNRGPGANVLTF
TRBV5-1 | many | CASSLSGGGQPQHF
TRBV10-2 | many | CASSESGLAGGETQYF
TRBV30 | few | CAWSVEGTRNGNEKLFF
TRBV29-1 | . | CSAGGTGKETQYF
TRBV5-1 | . | CASSLAGGGAVRNEQFF
TRBV30 | many | CAWSVLNEQFF
TRBV10-2 | many | CASLAVRGAGGRADTQYF
TRBV3-1 | few | CASTLAGETQYF
TRBV20-1 | many | CSARSSSGRAFEQFF
TRBV12-3/TRBV12-4 | many | CASSPIGPYEQYF
TRBV15 | many | CATSRSPRWGASNQPQHF
TRBV7-9 | many | CASSLVGGQEETQYF
TRBV6-2/TRBV6-3 | many | CASSTTGNYGYTF
TRBV11-3 | . | CASSRTGVDEQYF
TRBV20-1 | many | CSASRDYNNEQFF
TRBV10-3 | . | CATVRTGTSADTQYF
TRBV12-3/TRBV12-4 | . | CASSETAGGELFF
TRBV5-4 | . | CASSLPGPAGYNEQFF
TRBV24-1 | once | CATSVGSTGTQYF